Shown below are 2 T cell receptor beta chains from a single sample sequenced in a study of blood T cell repertoires in COVID-19. Method: immunoSEQ multiplex PCR; TCRdb's copy keeps in-frame clones and lacks some. Here the sample spans 95,000 to 150,000 clones, more than 75% being singletons. Source material: peripheral blood. The origin of the receptors is a man in his sixties with acute or convalescent COVID-19.

This clone has a single count. The chain combines TRBV29-1 with TRBJ2-7, with 7 bases lining up with TRBD1. CDR3 size: 18 residues. The V gene end was trimmed by 1 base and the J gene end by 0 bases; junction bases not matched to a gene: 15. Germline assignment: CDR1 SQVTM and CDR2 ANQGSEA. In nucleotides, the CDR3 is TGCAGCGTTGAAGGCAGGGGGACGACAGGGTTGAGCTCCTACGAGCAGTACTTC. It encodes CSVEGRGTTGLSSYEQYF.

This clone has only a few counts. The rearrangement uses TRBV7-9 and TRBJ2-7; 7 positions match TRBD1. CDR1 and CDR2 from the germline V gene are SEHNR and FQNEAQ (reference sequence). The CDR3 consists of 17 residues. With V trimmed by 5 bases and J by 5 bases, 18 bases remained unmatched. The CDR3 reads CASSRNNRDSLEDEQYF. CDR3 in DNA: TGTGCCAGCAGCCGAAATAACAGGGACAGCCTAGAGGACGAGCAGTACTTC.